These 23 T cell receptor beta chains originate from one sample sequenced in a study of CD8 T cells in Susac syndrome. With random hexamers, reverse transcription was performed on about 0.5 to 1 ug of RNA. TCRdb re-analysed the immunoSEQ multiplex PCR reads in MiXCR, keeping a single row per CDR3 protein. The sample yields about 190,000 distinct CDR3 sequences, around 93% seen once. The sample taken for sequencing was CD8+ T cells from PBMCs. These receptors all stem from a human donor with Susac syndrome.

The chain couples TRBV18 to TRBJ2-6; 7 bases agree with TRBD1. The CDR3 totals 17 residues. V shed 6 bases and J 2 bases; nucleotides not matched to a gene: 10. Germline V gene lookup returns CDR1 KGHSH and CDR2 LQKENI. The CDR3: CASSSRGGAPGANVLTF. CDR3 in DNA: TGTGCCAGCTCCTCGAGAGGGGGCGCGCCTGGGGCCAACGTCCTGACTTTC.

The V gene is TRBV2, the J gene TRBJ2-1; 10 bases are shared with TRBD2. Germline CDR1 SNHLY, CDR2 FYNNEI. The V and J ends lost 6 bases and 5 bases, in that order; junction bases with no gene match: 7. The CDR3 is 15 amino acids. This CDR3 reads CASRSTSGINNEQFF. CDR3 in DNA: TGTGCCAGCAGGTCCACTAGCGGGATAAACAATGAGCAGTTCTTC.

The V and J genes are TRBV7-3 and TRBJ2-1; D assignment may be TRBD1 or TRBD2 (5 bases each). Trimming pared 5 bases from V and 4 bases from J, leaving 24 bases between. This CDR3 spans 18 amino acids. Per the germline V gene, CDR1 is SGHTA and CDR2 is FQGTGA. The CDR3 spells CASSPEEPVSGAYNEQFF. In DNA, the CDR3 is TGTGCCAGCAGCCCTGAAGAGCCGGTATCCGGGGCTTACAATGAGCAGTTCTTC.

The V gene is TRBV7-8, the J gene TRBJ2-5; 14 bases line up with TRBD2. CDR1 SGHVS and CDR2 FQNEAQ come from the germline V gene. The trim removed 5 bases at V and 1 base at J, leaving 6 bases unmatched. The length of the CDR3 is 17 residues. The CDR3 sequence is CASSPGLAGASQETQYF. CDR3 sequence (DNA): TGTGCCAGCAGCCCGGGACTAGCGGGGGCATCCCAAGAGACCCAGTACTTC. Using reference TRBV7-8 and TRBJ2-5 for the parts outside the CDR3, the full variable domain is GAGVSQSPRYKVAKRGQDVALRCDPISGHVSLFWYQQALGQGPEFLTYFQNEAQLDKSGLPSDRFFAERPEGSVSTLKIQRTQQEDSAVYLCASSPGLAGASQETQYFGPGTRLLVL.

The V gene is TRBV11-2, the J gene TRBJ2-5; D is possibly TRBD2 (5 bases). The length of the CDR3 is 13 residues. Germline lookup yields CDR1 SGHAT and CDR2 FQNNGV. The ends were cut back, 8 bases at V and 1 base at J, with 11 bases in the middle. The CDR3 here is CASGLEIQETQYF. In DNA, the CDR3 is TGTGCCAGCGGACTGGAGATCCAAGAGACCCAGTACTTC.

This rearrangement joins TRBV3-1 to TRBJ2-5; TRBD2 agrees at 8 bases. Germline lookup yields CDR1 LGHDT and CDR2 YNNKEL (reference sequence). Unmatched junction bases numbered 13, after V lost 4 bases and J lost 6 bases. This CDR3 is 16 amino acids long. DNA for the CDR3: TGTGCCAGCAGCCTCCAAGGGGCAGCGGGAGTGCAGACCCAGTACTTC. It yields the protein CASSLQGAAGVQTQYF.

The chain joins TRBV27 to TRBJ2-7; unclear D gene. The CDR3 runs 12 residues. V lost 4 bases to trimming and J lost 4 bases, with 8 bases between them. Germline lookup yields CDR1 MNHEY and CDR2 SMNVEV (reference sequence). The CDR3 here is CASSSIGYEQYF. DNA for the CDR3: TGTGCCAGCAGTTCTATTGGGTACGAGCAGTACTTC.

The chain's CDR3 is CGGQKQETQYF. DNA for the CDR3: TGCGGAGGACAGAAACAAGAGACCCAGTACTTC. The chain employs TRBV20-1 and TRBJ2-5, with D perhaps matching TRBD1 (6 bases). CDR3 length: 11 residues. Germline loops: CDR1 DFQATT, CDR2 SNEGSKA (reference sequence).

This rearrangement joins TRBV19 to TRBJ1-1; D is possibly TRBD1 (5 bases). There are 14 residues in the CDR3. Per germline, CDR1 LNHDA and CDR2 SQIVND (reference sequence). V lost 6 bases, J lost 4 bases, and 15 bases lay in between. In nucleotides, the CDR3 is TGTGCCAGTAGCCTTGGGGGGGTGGGCACTGAAGCTTTCTTT. This codes for CASSLGGVGTEAFF. The whole variable domain, filled in from reference TRBV19 and TRBJ1-1, reads DGGITQSPKYLFRKEGQNVTLSCEQNLNHDAMYWYRQDPGQGLRLIYYSQIVNDFQKGDIAEGYSVSREKKESFPLTVTSAQKNPTAFYLCASSLGGVGTEAFFGQGTRLTVV.

This clonotype has just one count. The V call is TRBV5-1, the J call TRBJ2-7; 7 bases map to TRBD2. Trimming removed 4 bases from V and 3 bases from J; junction bases left unmatched: 10. CDR1 SGHRS and CDR2 YFSETQ come from the germline V gene. The CDR3 totals 15 residues. CDR3 sequence (DNA): TGCGCCAGCAGCAGCGGGACGGAGGAACTCTACGAGCAGTACTTC. Its protein product is CASSSGTEELYEQYF.

This clonotype was seen a handful of times. The chain employs TRBV9 and TRBJ1-4; D uncertain. Germline assignment: CDR1 SGDLS and CDR2 YYNGEE. V dropped 1 base and J dropped 3 bases, with 10 bases sitting between them. The CDR3 is made up of 15 amino acids. The CDR3 reads CASSVSGQANEKLFF. CDR3 DNA sequence: TGTGCCAGCAGCGTATCGGGCCAGGCTAATGAAAAACTGTTTTTT.

The chain links TRBV13 to TRBJ1-4; 11 bases fit TRBD1. CDR3 length equals 15 residues. Germline lookup yields CDR1 PRHDT and CDR2 FYEKMQ (reference sequence). With 3 bases clipped from V and 7 bases from J, the junction kept 4 bases outside the gene matches. The CDR3 protein is CASSFWTGGGEKLFF. The CDR3 DNA sequence: TGTGCCAGCAGCTTTTGGACAGGGGGCGGTGAAAAACTGTTTTTT. Full variable domain (rest looked up from reference TRBV13 and TRBJ1-4): AAGVIQSPRHLIKEKRETATLKCYPIPRHDTVYWYQQGPGQDPQFLISFYEKMQSDKGSIPDRFSAQQFSDYHSELNMSSLELGDSALYFCASSFWTGGGEKLFFGSGTQLSVL.

The rearrangement joins TRBV11-1 to TRBJ2-5, with D uncertain. Germline V gene data show CDR1 as SGHAT and CDR2 as FQDESV (reference sequence). This CDR3 spans 11 amino acids. V was pared by 6 bases and J by 5 bases, with 7 bases between. The CDR3 region has the DNA TGTGCCAGCAGGGACGGGGAGACCCAGTACTTC. Amino acids: CASRDGETQYF.

The rearrangement joins TRBV6-4 to TRBJ2-1; D not resolved. Trimming removed 2 bases from V and 6 bases from J, with 5 bases in between. The CDR3 sequence is 12 residues long. Germline V gene lookup returns CDR1 MRHNA and CDR2 SNTAGT. Written as DNA, the CDR3 is TGTGCCAGCAGTGACAGGGCCAATGAGCAGTTCTTC. It yields the protein CASSDRANEQFF.

The genes are TRBV5-4 and TRBJ2-7; tentatively, D is TRBD1 (5 bases). The germline V gene has CDR1 SGHNT and CDR2 YYREEE (reference sequence). Trimming cost V 0 bases and J 5 bases, with 15 bases left between them. The CDR3 has 15 residues. This CDR3 reads CASSLGEDSLDEQYF. CDR3 bases: TGTGCCAGCAGCTTGGGGGAAGACAGCCTGGACGAGCAGTACTTC.

The chain employs TRBV12-3 or TRBV12-4 and TRBJ2-7; D gene uncertain. V lost 1 base to trimming and J lost 4 bases, with 17 bases between them. The CDR3 covers 16 residues. In nucleotides, the CDR3 is TGTGCCAGCAGTTTAGATGAAGGGAACTTGAATTACGAGCAGTACTTC. This encodes CASSLDEGNLNYEQYF.

The genes are TRBV6-2 or TRBV6-3 and TRBJ2-7; 7 bases match TRBD2. Germline assignment: CDR1 MNHEY and CDR2 SVGEGT. V lost 0 bases and J lost 4; bases outside the gene matches: 6. The CDR3 covers 15 residues. The CDR3 coding sequence is TGTGCCAGCAGTTACTCGGCAGGGAGGGTTTACGAGCAGTACTTC. Its protein is CASSYSAGRVYEQYF.

The chain carries TRBV15 and TRBJ1-2; D possibly corresponds to TRBD1 (5 bases). Germline assignment: CDR1 LNHNV and CDR2 YYDKDF (reference sequence). V shed 5 bases and J shed 7 bases, with 20 bases lying between them. CDR3 size: 15 residues. CDR3 DNA sequence: TGTGCCACCAGCTTACGACAGCCTAGCGTGTCTGGCTACACCTTC. Residues: CATSLRQPSVSGYTF.

The rearrangement joins TRBV20-1 to TRBJ2-7, with D perhaps matching TRBD1 (5 bases). The CDR3 sequence is 13 residues long. Germline-derived CDR1 and CDR2 are DFQATT and SNEGSKA (reference sequence). V lost 1 base and J lost 7, with 14 bases in between. The CDR3 DNA follows: TGCAGTGCTAGAGGATGGACACCCGCGGAGCAGTACTTC. Encoded protein: CSARGWTPAEQYF.

This clonotype was seen only once. The chain is built from TRBV30 and TRBJ1-1, with TRBD1 matching 8 bases. J lost 0 bases, V lost 2 bases, and 8 bases had no gene match. From germline, CDR1 is GTSNPN and CDR2 SVGIG (reference sequence). The CDR3 sequence is 16 residues long. This CDR3 is CAWSPIDRGLNTEAFF. The CDR3, as DNA: TGTGCCTGGAGTCCAATAGACAGGGGATTGAACACTGAAGCTTTCTTT.

The chain is built from TRBV20-1 and TRBJ1-1; D is ambiguous. The CDR3 loop spans 14 amino acids. Trimming cost V 2 bases and J 1 base, with 11 bases left between them. Germline lookup yields CDR1 DFQATT and CDR2 SNEGSKA (reference sequence). As DNA, the CDR3 is TGCAGTGCTAGACCCGGATCCAGGAACACTGAAGCTTTCTTT. This gives the protein CSARPGSRNTEAFF.

In its sample, this clonotype was seen once. The chain employs TRBV10-3 and TRBJ2-7; 8 nucleotides agree with TRBD2. The germline gives CDR1 ENHRY, CDR2 SYGVKD. Losses at the gene ends were 11 bases for V and 2 bases for J; bases not matched to a gene: 8. The CDR3 contains 13 residues. This CDR3 is CAHSSGQAYEQYF. For the CDR3, the DNA is TGTGCCCATTCTAGCGGGCAAGCCTACGAGCAGTACTTC.

This clonotype was seen a single time. The J gene is TRBJ1-2, the V gene TRBV18; no clear D gene. The CDR3 sequence is 14 residues long. The germline V gene encodes CDR1 KGHSH and CDR2 LQKENI. V shed 6 bases and J shed 2 bases, with 13 bases lying between them. This CDR3 reads CASSLTRSNYGYTF. Written as DNA, the CDR3 is TGTGCCAGCTCCCTAACGAGGTCAAACTATGGCTACACCTTC.